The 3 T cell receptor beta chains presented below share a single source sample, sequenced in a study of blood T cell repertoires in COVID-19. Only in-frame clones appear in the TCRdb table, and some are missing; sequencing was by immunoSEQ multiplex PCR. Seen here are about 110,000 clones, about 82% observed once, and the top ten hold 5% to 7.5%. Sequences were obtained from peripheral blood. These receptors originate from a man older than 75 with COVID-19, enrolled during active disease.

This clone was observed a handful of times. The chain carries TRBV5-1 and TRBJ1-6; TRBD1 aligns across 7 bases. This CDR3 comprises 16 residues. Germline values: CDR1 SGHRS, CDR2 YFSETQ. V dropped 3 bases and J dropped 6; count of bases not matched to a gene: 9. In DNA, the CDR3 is TGCGCCAGCAGCTCCGGACAGGAACAACCTAATTCACCCCTCCACTTT. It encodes CASSSGQEQPNSPLHF. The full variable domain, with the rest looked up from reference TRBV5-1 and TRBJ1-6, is KAGVTQTPRYLIKTRGQQVTLSCSPISGHRSVSWYQQTPGQGLQFLFEYFSETQRNKGNFPGRFSGRQFSNSRSEMNVSTLELGDSALYLCASSSGQEQPNSPLHFGNGTRLTVT.

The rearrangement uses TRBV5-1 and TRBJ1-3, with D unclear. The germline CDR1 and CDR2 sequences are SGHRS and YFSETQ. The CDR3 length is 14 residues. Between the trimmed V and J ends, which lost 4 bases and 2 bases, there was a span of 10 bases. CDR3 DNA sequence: TGCGCCAGCAGCCCGAGGATGGCTGGAAACACCATATATTTT. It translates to CASSPRMAGNTIYF.

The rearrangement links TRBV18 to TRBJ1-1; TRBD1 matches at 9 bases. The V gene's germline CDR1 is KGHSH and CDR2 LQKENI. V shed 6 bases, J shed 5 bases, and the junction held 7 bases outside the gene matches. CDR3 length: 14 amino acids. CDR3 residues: CASSSGQGNTEAFF. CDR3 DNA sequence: TGTGCCAGCTCTTCGGGACAGGGTAATACTGAAGCTTTCTTT.